This T cell receptor beta chain was captured in a study of blood T cell repertoires in COVID-19. In the study overall: Samples representing acute and convalescent COVID-19 were sourced from the United States, Italy and Spain. T cells, B-cell-depleted T cells, or PBMCs provided the cDNA or gDNA that served as material.

How the authors handled the data: The authors estimated nucleated cell counts from reference gene primer amplification. The table came from immunoSEQ multiplex PCR; TCRdb's copy has only in-frame clones and leaves some out. V and J calls and clone size are those listed in that table; D and trimming were worked out from the DNA. The sample includes some 97,000 clones, 85% seen only once; the top ten take under 15%. J lost 5 bases, V lost 2 bases, and 7 bases had no gene match. This CDR3 comprises 16 residues. The germline V gene has CDR1 KGHDR and CDR2 SFDVKD. The sample was peripheral blood. This receptor was obtained from a man aged 45-65 years with active or convalescent COVID-19. This chain uses TRBV24-1 with TRBJ2-5; the match to TRBD2 covers 10 bases. The CDR3 DNA is TGTGCCACCAGTGATTATGCAGCGGGAGGGCGGGAGACCCAGTACTTC. As protein: CATSDYAAGGRETQYF.